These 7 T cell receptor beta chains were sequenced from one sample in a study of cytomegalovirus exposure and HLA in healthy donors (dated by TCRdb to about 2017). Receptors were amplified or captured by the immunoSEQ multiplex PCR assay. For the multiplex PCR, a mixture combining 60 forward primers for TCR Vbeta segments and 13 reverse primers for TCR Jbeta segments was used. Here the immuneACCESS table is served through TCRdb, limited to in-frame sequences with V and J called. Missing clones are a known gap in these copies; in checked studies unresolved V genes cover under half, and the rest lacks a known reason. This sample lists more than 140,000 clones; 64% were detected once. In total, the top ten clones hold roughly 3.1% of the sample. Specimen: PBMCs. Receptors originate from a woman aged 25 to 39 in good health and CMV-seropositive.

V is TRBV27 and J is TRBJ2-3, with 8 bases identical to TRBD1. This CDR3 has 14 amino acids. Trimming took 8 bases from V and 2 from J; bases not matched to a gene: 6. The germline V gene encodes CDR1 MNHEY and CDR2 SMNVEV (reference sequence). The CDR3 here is CASLGQGNTDTQYF. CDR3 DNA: TGTGCCAGCCTTGGACAGGGAAACACAGATACGCAGTATTTT.

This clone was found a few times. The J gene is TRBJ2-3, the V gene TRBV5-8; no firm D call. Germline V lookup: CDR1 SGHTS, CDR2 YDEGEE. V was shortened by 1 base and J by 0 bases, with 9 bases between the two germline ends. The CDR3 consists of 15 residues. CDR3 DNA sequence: TGTGCCAGCAGCTTGTCTACCCTTAGCACAGATACGCAGTATTTT. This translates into CASSLSTLSTDTQYF.

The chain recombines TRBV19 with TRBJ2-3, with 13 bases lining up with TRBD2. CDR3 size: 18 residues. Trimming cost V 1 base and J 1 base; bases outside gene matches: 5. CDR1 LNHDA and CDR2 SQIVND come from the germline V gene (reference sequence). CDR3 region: CASSIVGLAGEGTDTQYF. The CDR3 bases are TGTGCCAGTAGTATAGTCGGACTAGCGGGAGAGGGCACAGATACGCAGTATTTT.

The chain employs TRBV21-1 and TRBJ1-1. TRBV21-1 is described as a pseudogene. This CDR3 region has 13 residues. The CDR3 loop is CASSKVSDTEAFF. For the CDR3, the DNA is TGTGCCAGCAGCAAAGTATCTGACACTGAAGCTTTCTTT.

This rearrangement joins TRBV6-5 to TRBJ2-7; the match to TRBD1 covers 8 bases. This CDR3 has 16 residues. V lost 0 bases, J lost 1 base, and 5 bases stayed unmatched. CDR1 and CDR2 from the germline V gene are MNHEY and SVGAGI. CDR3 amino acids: CASSYSGTGRSYEQYF. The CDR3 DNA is TGTGCCAGCAGTTACTCGGGGACAGGCCGTTCCTACGAGCAGTACTTC.

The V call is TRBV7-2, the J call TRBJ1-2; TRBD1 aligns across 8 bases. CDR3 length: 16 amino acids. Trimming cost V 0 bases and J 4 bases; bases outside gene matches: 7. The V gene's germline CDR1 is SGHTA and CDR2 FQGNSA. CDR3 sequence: CASSLADRESSYGYTF. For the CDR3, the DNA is TGTGCCAGCAGCTTAGCGGACAGGGAGTCCAGCTATGGCTACACCTTC.

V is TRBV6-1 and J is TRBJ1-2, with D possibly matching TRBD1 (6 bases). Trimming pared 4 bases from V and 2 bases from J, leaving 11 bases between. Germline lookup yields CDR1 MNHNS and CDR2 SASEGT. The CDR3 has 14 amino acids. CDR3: CASSVYRENYGYTF. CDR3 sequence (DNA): TGTGCCAGCAGTGTGTACAGGGAAAACTATGGCTACACCTTC.